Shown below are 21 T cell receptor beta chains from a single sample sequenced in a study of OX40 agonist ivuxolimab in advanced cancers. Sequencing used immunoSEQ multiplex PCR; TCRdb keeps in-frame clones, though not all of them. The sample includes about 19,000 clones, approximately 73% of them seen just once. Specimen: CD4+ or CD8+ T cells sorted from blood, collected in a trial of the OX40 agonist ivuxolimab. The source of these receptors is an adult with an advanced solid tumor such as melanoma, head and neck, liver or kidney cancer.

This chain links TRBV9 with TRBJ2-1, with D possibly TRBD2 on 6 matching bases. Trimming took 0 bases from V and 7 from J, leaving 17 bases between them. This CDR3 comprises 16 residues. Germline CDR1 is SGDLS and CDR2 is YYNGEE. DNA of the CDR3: TGTGCCAGCAGCGTAGAAGGGGACTCGAAAATTAATGAGCAGTTCTTC. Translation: CASSVEGDSKINEQFF. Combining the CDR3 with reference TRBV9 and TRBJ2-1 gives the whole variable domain DSGVTQTPKHLITATGQRVTLRCSPRSGDLSVYWYQQSLDQGLQFLIQYYNGEERAKGNILERFSAQQFPDLHSELNLSSLELGDSALYFCASSVEGDSKINEQFFGPGTRLTVL.

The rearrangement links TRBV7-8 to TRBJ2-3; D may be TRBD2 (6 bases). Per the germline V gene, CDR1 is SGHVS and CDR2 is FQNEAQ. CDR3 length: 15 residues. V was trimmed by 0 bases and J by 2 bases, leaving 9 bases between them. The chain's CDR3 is CASSLAPGVTDTQYF. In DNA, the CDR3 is TGTGCCAGCAGCTTAGCTCCGGGGGTCACAGATACGCAGTATTTT.

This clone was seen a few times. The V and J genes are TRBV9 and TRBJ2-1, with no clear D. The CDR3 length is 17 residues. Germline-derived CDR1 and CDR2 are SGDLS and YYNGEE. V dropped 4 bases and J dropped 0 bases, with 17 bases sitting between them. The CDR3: CASSPHQRHASYNEQFF. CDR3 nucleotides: TGTGCCAGCAGCCCCCATCAACGCCACGCCTCCTACAATGAGCAGTTCTTC.

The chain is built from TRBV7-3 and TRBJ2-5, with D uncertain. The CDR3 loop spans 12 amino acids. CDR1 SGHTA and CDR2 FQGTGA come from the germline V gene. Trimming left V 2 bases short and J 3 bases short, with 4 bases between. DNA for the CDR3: TGTGCCAGCAGCTTAGGGGAAGAGACCCAGTACTTC. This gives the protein CASSLGEETQYF.

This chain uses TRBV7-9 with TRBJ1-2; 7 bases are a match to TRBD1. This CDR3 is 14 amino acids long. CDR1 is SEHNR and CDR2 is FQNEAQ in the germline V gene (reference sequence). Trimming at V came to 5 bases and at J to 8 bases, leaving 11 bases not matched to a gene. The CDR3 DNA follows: TGTGCCAGCAGCCCCCAAGACAGGGCGTTGGGCTACACCTTC. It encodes CASSPQDRALGYTF.

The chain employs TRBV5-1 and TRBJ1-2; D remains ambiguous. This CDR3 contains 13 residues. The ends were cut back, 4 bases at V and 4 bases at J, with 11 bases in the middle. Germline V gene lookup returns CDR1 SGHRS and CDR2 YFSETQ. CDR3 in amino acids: CASSQSSIYGYTF. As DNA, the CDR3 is TGCGCCAGCAGCCAATCGTCAATCTATGGCTACACCTTC.

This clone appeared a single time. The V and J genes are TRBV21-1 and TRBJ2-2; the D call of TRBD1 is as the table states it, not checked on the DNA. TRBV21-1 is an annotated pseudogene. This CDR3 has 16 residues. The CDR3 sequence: CASTKNTGPNTGELFF. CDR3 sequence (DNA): TGTGCCAGCACCAAAAATACAGGACCGAACACCGGGGAGCTGTTTTTT.

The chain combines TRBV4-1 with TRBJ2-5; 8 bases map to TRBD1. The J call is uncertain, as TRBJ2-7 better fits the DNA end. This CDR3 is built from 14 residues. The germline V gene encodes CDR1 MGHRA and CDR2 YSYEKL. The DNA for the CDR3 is TGCGCCAGCAGTGAGACAGGGGTGTCCTACGAGCAGTACTTC. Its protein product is CASSETGVSYEQYF.

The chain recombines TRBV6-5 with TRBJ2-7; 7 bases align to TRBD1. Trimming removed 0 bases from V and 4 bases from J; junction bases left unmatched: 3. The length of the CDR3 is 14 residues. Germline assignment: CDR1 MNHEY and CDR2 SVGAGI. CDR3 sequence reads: CASSYSTGKYEQYF. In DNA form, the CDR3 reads TGTGCCAGCAGTTACTCGACAGGGAAGTACGAGCAGTACTTC.

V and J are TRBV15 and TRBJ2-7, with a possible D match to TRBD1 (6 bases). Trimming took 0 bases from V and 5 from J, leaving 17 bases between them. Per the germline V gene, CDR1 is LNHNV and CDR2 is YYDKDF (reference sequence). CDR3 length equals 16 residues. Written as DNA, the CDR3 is TGTGCCACCAGCAGAGAGGTCGGCCAGGGGAACGACGAGCAGTACTTC. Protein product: CATSREVGQGNDEQYF.

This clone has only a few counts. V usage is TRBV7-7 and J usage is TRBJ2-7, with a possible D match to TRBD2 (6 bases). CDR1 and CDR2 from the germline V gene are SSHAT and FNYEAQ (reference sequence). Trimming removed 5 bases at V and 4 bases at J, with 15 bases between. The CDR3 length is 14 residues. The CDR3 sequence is CASSAGGSVYEQYF. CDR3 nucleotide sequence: TGTGCCAGCAGCGCCGGGGGATCCGTGTACGAGCAGTACTTC. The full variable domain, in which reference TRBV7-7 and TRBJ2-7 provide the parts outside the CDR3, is GAGVSQSPRYKVTKRGQDVTLRCDPISSHATLYWYQQALGQGPEFLTYFNYEAQPDKSGLPSDRFSAERPEGSISTLTIQRTEQRDSAMYRCASSAGGSVYEQYFGPGTRLTVT.

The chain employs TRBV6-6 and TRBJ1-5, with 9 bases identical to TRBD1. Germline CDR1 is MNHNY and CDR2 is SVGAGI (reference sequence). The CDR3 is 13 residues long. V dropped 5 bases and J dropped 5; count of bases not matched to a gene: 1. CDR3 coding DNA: TGTGCCAGCAGTCGACAGGGGGATCAGCCCCAGCATTTT. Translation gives CASSRQGDQPQHF.

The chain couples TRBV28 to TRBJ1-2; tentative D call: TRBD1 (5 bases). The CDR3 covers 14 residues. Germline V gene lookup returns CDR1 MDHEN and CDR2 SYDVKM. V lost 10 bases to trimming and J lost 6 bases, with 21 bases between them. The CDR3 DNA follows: TGTGCCACCCTGAGGGGCTCGACCTACGATGGCTACACCTTC. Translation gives CATLRGSTYDGYTF.

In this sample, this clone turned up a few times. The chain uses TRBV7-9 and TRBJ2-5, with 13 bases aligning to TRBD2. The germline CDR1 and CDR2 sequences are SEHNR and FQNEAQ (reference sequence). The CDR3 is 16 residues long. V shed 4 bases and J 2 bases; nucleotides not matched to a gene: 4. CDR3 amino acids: CASSSGLAGMQETQYF. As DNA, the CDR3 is TGTGCCAGCAGCTCGGGACTAGCGGGGATGCAAGAGACCCAGTACTTC.

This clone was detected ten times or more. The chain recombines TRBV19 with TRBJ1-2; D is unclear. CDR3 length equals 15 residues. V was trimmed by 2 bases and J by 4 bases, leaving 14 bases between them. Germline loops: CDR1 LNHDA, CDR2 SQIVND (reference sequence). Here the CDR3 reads CASSISLQTIYGYTF. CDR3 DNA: TGTGCCAGTAGTATATCTCTACAGACGATCTATGGCTACACCTTC.

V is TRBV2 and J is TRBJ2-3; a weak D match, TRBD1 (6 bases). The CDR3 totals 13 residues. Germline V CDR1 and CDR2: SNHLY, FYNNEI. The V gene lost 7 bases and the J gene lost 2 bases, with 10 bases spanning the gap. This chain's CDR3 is CASTDSFTDTQYF. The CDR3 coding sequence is TGTGCCAGCACGGACAGCTTCACAGATACGCAGTATTTT.

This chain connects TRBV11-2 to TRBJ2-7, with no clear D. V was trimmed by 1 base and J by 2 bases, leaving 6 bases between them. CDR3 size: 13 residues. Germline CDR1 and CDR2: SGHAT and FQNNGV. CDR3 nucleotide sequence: TGTGCCAGCAGCTTAGGCTCCACCTACGAGCAGTACTTC. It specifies CASSLGSTYEQYF.

CDR3 in amino acids: CASSAGDGWGETQYF. DNA for the CDR3: TGTGCCAGCAGCGCCGGAGATGGATGGGGGGAGACCCAGTACTTC. This chain joins TRBV7-9 and TRBJ2-5; either TRBD1 or TRBD2 may fit D (5 bases each). CDR1 is SEHNR and CDR2 is FQNEAQ in the germline V gene (reference sequence). V lost 5 bases, J lost 5 bases, and 18 bases lay in between. The CDR3 contains 15 residues.

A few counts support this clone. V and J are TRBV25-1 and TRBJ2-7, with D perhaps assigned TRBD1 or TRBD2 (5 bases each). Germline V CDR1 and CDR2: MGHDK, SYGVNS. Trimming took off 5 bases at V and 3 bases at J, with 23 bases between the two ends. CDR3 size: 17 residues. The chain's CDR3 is CASSSTGTSGNYYEQYF. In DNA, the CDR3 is TGTGCCAGCAGTTCCACCGGGACCTCCGGCAACTACTACGAGCAGTACTTC.

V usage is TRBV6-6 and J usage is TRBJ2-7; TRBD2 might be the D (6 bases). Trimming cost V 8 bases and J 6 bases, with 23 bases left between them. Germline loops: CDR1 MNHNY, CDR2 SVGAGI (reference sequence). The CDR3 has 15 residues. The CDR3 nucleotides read TGTGCCAGCGGTGTTTGGGGGGTGGATCGTTTCGAGCAGTACTTC. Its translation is CASGVWGVDRFEQYF.

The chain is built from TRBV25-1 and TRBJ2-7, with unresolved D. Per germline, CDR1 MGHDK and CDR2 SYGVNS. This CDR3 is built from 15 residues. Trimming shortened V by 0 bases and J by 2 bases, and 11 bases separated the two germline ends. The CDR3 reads CASSEYLSPTYEQYF. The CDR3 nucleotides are TGTGCCAGCAGTGAATATCTTTCCCCGACCTACGAGCAGTACTTC.